This TCR beta chain was identified in a study of blood T cell repertoires in COVID-19. Across the whole study: Spain, Italy and the United States supplied samples that represented acute and convalescent COVID-19. Sources were T cells, B-cell-depleted T cells, or PBMCs; the material itself was cDNA or gDNA.

The germline V and J ends were trimmed by 3 bases and 1 base, with 9 bases remaining between them. This CDR3 is built from 13 residues. CDR1 is DFQATT, CDR2 SNEGSKA, per germline (reference sequence). In the original analysis: From reference gene primer amplification, estimates of nucleated cell counts were derived. Repertoires were generated with immunoSEQ multiplex PCR, while TCRdb's copy carries only in-frame clones and drops some. The V and J calls and the clone size are those of that table, but D and trimming were determined from the DNA. Among 210,000 or so clones, under 90% were seen once, and the ten largest hold approximately 6.7%.

The source is a man aged 40-55 years with acute or convalescent COVID-19. Sequenced sample: peripheral blood. The rearrangement links TRBV20-1 to TRBJ2-5; D call uncertain. The CDR3 DNA sequence: TGCAGTGCTAGTCGGAGCCCCCAAGAGACCCAGTACTTC. Protein sequence: CSASRSPQETQYF.